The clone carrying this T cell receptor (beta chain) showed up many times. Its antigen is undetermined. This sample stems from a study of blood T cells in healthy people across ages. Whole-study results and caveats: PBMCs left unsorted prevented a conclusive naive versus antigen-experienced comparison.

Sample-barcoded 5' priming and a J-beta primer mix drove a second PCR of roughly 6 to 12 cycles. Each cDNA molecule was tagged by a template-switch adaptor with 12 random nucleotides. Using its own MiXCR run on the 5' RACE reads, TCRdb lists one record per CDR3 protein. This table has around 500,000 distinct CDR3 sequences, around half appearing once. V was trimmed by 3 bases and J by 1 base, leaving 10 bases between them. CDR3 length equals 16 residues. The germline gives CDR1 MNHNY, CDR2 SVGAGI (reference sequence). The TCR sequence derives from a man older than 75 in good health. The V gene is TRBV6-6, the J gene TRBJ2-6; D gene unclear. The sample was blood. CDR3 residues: CASSYSRQSGANVLTF. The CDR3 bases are TGTGCCAGCAGTTATTCTCGGCAATCTGGGGCCAACGTCCTGACTTTC.